The present entry profiles one TCR beta chain with its context. What it binds is unknown. Using immunoSEQ multiplex PCR, the repertoire was profiled, and TCRdb retains in-frame clones only, with some absent. The table shows about 22,000 clones, with about 80% occurring only once. The sample originates from a study of STAT5B mutations in CD4+ large granular lymphocyte leukemia. General study points: TRBV06-family usage was enriched in top patient clones (8/27) versus controls (2/35).

Germline V gene lookup returns CDR1 SGHNT and CDR2 YYREEE (reference sequence). CDR3 length: 19 amino acids. The V and J ends lost 4 bases and 0 bases respectively, with 20 bases between them. This chain connects TRBV5-4 to TRBJ2-6; no definite D call. This clonotype was sampled from a human donor in good health. The sample taken for sequencing was CD4+ T cells from blood buffy coats. CDR3 loop: CASSPPAGPRTSGANVLTF. The CDR3 bases are TGTGCCAGCAGCCCACCGGCAGGCCCCCGGACCTCTGGGGCCAACGTCCTGACTTTC. Full variable domain (outside the CDR3, taken from reference TRBV5-4 and TRBJ2-6): ETGVTQSPTHLIKTRGQQVTLRCSSQSGHNTVSWYQQALGQGPQFIFQYYREEENGRGNFPPRFSGLQFPNYSSELNVNALELDDSALYLCASSPPAGPRTSGANVLTFGAGSRLTVL.